Shown below are 21 T cell receptor beta chains from a single sample sequenced in a study of regulatory T cells in long-lasting Graves disease. This sample's time point: persistent/refractory GD, antithyroid drugs over 5 years with positive TRAb. Extracted RNA from PBMCs served as the source of the TCR library. CDR3 regions were amplified by Arm-PCR using iRepertoire HTBI primers to build TCR beta libraries. MiXCR was run by TCRdb on the multiplex PCR reads, yielding one entry per CDR3 protein. The sample records about 290,000 distinct CDR3 sequences, more than 20% being singletons. The sample was peripheral blood mononuclear cells (PBMCs), taken when the disease was refractory, from a patient treated with antithyroid drugs. Every receptor here comes from a female donor with Graves disease.

The V and J genes are TRBV7-8 and TRBJ2-5; 13 positions agree with TRBD2. TRBJ2-1 explains the end of the DNA better; the J call may be wrong. Germline values: CDR1 SGHVS, CDR2 FQNEAQ. The CDR3 covers 16 residues. The CDR3 DNA reads as TGTGCCAGCAGCCCGGGGACTAGCGGGGAATACAATGAGCAGTTCTTC. Translating it yields CASSPGTSGEYNEQFF.

The chain links TRBV7-2 to TRBJ2-1; possibly TRBD1 for D (6 bases). The germline V gene encodes CDR1 SGHTA and CDR2 FQGNSA. V lost 1 base, J lost 4 bases, and 14 bases lay in between. The CDR3 is 16 residues long. Here the CDR3 reads CASSLVGRGPYNEQFF. CDR3 sequence (DNA): TGTGCCAGCAGCTTAGTCGGCAGGGGACCATACAATGAGCAGTTCTTC.

The chain couples TRBV6-1 to TRBJ1-6; no clear D gene. The CDR3 length is 18 residues. With 5 bases removed from V and 3 bases from J, the gap between germline ends came to 20 bases. CDR1 and CDR2 (germline): MNHNS, SASEGT. In DNA, the CDR3 is TGTGCCAGCAGTAGAGGGTATCCGACTACAAACTATAATTCACCCCTCCACTTT. Amino acids: CASSRGYPTTNYNSPLHF.

In this sample, this clonotype turned up many times. The rearrangement uses TRBV12-3 or TRBV12-4 and TRBJ1-1, with D unresolved. The CDR3 runs 14 residues. Trimming removed 6 bases from V and 3 bases from J, with 14 bases in between. The CDR3 region is CASSRLSWDTEAFF. The CDR3 DNA sequence: TGTGCCAGCAGCCGCCTCTCATGGGACACTGAAGCTTTCTTT.

Concerning this clonotype: A much larger clone differs by one base, so this may be a read error. CDR3 sequence reads: CASNSTPGRLNYGYTF. DNA for the CDR3: TGTGCCAGCAACTCAACGCCCGGAAGGCTTAACTATGGCTACACCTTC. The rearrangement joins TRBV7-6 to TRBJ1-2, with no clear D. Germline V gives CDR1 SGHVS, CDR2 FNYEAQ. The CDR3 is made up of 16 amino acids. The V and J ends lost 7 bases and 1 base respectively, with 19 bases between them.

This clonotype turned up a few times. The J gene is TRBJ1-6, the V gene TRBV14; possible D gene TRBD1, 5 bases. Germline V gene sequence: CDR1 SGHDN, CDR2 FVKESK. The CDR3 spans 16 residues. V lost 4 bases to trimming and J lost 5 bases, with 15 bases between them. CDR3 bases: TGTGCCAGCAGCCCATACCGGGACCAAAATAATTCACCCCTCCACTTT. Translation: CASSPYRDQNNSPLHF. Using reference TRBV14 and TRBJ1-6 for the parts outside the CDR3, the full variable domain is EAGVTQFPSHSVIEKGQTVTLRCDPISGHDNLYWYRRVMGKEIKFLLHFVKESKQDESGMPNNRFLAERTGGTYSTLKVQPAELEDSGVYFCASSPYRDQNNSPLHFGNGTRLTVT.

This clonotype has at least ten counts. J is TRBJ2-7 and V is TRBV12-3 or TRBV12-4; D is possibly TRBD1 (5 bases). V lost 2 bases to trimming and J lost 4 bases, with 9 bases between them. The CDR3 extends over 13 amino acids. CDR3 coding DNA: TGTGCCAGCAGTTTACAGTCAGGGTACGAGCAGTACTTC. The encoded protein is CASSLQSGYEQYF.

This clonotype showed up just a few times. The rearrangement uses TRBV7-3 and TRBJ1-1, with D unclear. The CDR3 sequence is 13 residues long. CDR1 is SGHTA, CDR2 FQGTGA, per germline. With 6 bases removed from V and 5 bases from J, the gap between germline ends came to 13 bases. The CDR3 DNA follows: TGTGCCAGCAGTCCCCAGATGGGGACTGAAGCTTTCTTT. Translating it yields CASSPQMGTEAFF.

This clonotype was seen only a few times. This chain links TRBV7-9 with TRBJ2-5; D uncertain. The CDR3 spans 15 residues. The germline V gene has CDR1 SEHNR and CDR2 FQNEAQ (reference sequence). V was trimmed by 2 bases and J by 3 bases, leaving 13 bases between them. As DNA, the CDR3 is TGTGCCAGCAGCTTATATCGTGGGGTAAAAGAGACCCAGTACTTC. Translating gives CASSLYRGVKETQYF.

The chain employs TRBV20-1 and TRBJ1-1; D might be TRBD1 (5 bases). In germline, CDR1 is DFQATT, CDR2 SNEGSKA (reference sequence). The CDR3 has 14 amino acids. V was cut by 1 base and J by 1 base, with 10 bases left in between. The CDR3 sequence is CSARGGYSNTEAFF. As DNA, the CDR3 is TGCAGTGCTAGAGGGGGGTATTCGAACACTGAAGCTTTCTTT.

This chain uses TRBV2 with TRBJ2-1, with 8 bases that match TRBD1. Germline V gene lookup returns CDR1 SNHLY and CDR2 FYNNEI. This CDR3 is 12 amino acids long. V lost 11 bases and J lost 9; bases outside the gene matches: 9. The CDR3 loop reads CAWGTGRSEQFF. CDR3 bases: TGTGCCTGGGGGACAGGACGGAGTGAGCAGTTCTTC.

This clonotype has a count of ten or more. This chain uses TRBV27 with TRBJ1-5; D is unclear. This CDR3 has 17 residues. Trimming pared 0 bases from V and 3 bases from J, leaving 15 bases between. Germline V gene sequence: CDR1 MNHEY, CDR2 SMNVEV (reference sequence). The CDR3 nucleotides read TGTGCCAGCAGTTTATCGAGAGGGAGTGCGAACAATCAGCCCCAGCATTTT. This encodes CASSLSRGSANNQPQHF.

This clonotype was observed many times. V usage is TRBV3-1 and J usage is TRBJ2-2; possibly TRBD1 for D (6 bases). This CDR3 comprises 16 residues. The germline V gene encodes CDR1 LGHDT and CDR2 YNNKEL (reference sequence). Trimming cost V 8 bases and J 6 bases, with 22 bases left between them. The CDR3 DNA reads as TGTGCCAGCGAAAGGTCGGACAGTGGGGTTGCCGGGGAGCTGTTTTTT. This gives the protein CASERSDSGVAGELFF. Complete variable domain (other parts from reference TRBV3-1 and TRBJ2-2): DTAVSQTPKYLVTQMGNDKSIKCEQNLGHDTMYWYKQDSKKFLKIMFSYNNKELIINETVPNRFSPKSPDKAHLNLHINSLELGDSAVYFCASERSDSGVAGELFFGEGSRLTVL.

The CDR3 loop reads CASSVGGRGADTQYF. In nucleotides, the CDR3 is TGTGCCAGCAGCGTAGGCGGGAGGGGAGCAGATACGCAGTATTTT. The chain couples TRBV9 to TRBJ2-3, with 9 bases matching TRBD2. J gave up 4 bases and V 0 bases, and 3 bases lay outside the gene matches. Germline-derived CDR1 and CDR2 are SGDLS and YYNGEE. This CDR3 is built from 15 residues.

This clonotype was counted at least ten times. The chain employs TRBV20-1 and TRBJ2-7; 7 nucleotides align to TRBD2. The germline V gene has CDR1 DFQATT and CDR2 SNEGSKA (reference sequence). This CDR3 contains 15 residues. V lost 4 bases, J lost 0 bases, and 9 bases stayed unmatched. In nucleotides, the CDR3 is TGCAGTGCTACCCTTGCAGCGGGGAGCTCCTACGAGCAGTACTTC. This encodes CSATLAAGSSYEQYF.

Worth noting for this clonotype: A much larger clone lies a single base off, so this may be a read error. The final CDR3 position lacks the conserved phenylalanine or tryptophan, pointing to a likely read error. This chain uses TRBV6-1 with TRBJ2-6; TRBD2 aligns across 11 bases. The CDR3 is 16 residues long. After removal of 6 bases from V and 3 bases from J, the junction contained 4 bases not matched to a gene. Germline values: CDR1 MNHNS, CDR2 SASEGT. CDR3 DNA sequence: TGTGCCAGCAGCGGTACTAGCGGGAGTGGGGCCAACGTCCTGACTCTC. Protein: CASSGTSGSGANVLTL.

This clonotype was seen repeatedly, ten times or more. The V call is TRBV5-1, the J call TRBJ2-7, with D maybe TRBD1 (7 bases). Germline loops: CDR1 SGHRS, CDR2 YFSETQ. V was shortened by 5 bases and J by 6 bases, with 18 bases between the two germline ends. The CDR3 has 14 amino acids. The CDR3 protein is CASRRQGGPGEQYF. DNA for the CDR3: TGCGCCAGCAGGAGACAGGGAGGCCCTGGCGAGCAGTACTTC. Combining the CDR3 with reference TRBV5-1 and TRBJ2-7 gives the whole variable domain KAGVTQTPRYLIKTRGQQVTLSCSPISGHRSVSWYQQTPGQGLQFLFEYFSETQRNKGNFPGRFSGRQFSNSRSEMNVSTLELGDSALYLCASRRQGGPGEQYFGPGTRLTVT.

This chain connects TRBV2 to TRBJ2-3, with 10 nucleotides matching TRBD2. The CDR3 contains 17 residues. Unmatched junction bases numbered 10, after V lost 7 bases and J lost 0 bases. Germline V gene sequence: CDR1 SNHLY, CDR2 FYNNEI. CDR3 amino acids: CASMWTSGTSSTDTQYF. The CDR3, as DNA: TGTGCCAGCATGTGGACTAGCGGCACCTCTAGCACAGATACGCAGTATTTT.

This clonotype was counted between two and nine times. The CDR3 DNA reads as TGTGCCAGCAGCACCGGTGGAAACACCATATATTTT. Translating gives CASSTGGNTIYF. The genes are TRBV7-2 and TRBJ1-3; D gene ambiguous. This CDR3 is built from 12 residues. V dropped 5 bases and J dropped 3 bases, with 5 bases sitting between them. Germline CDR1 reads SGHTA; CDR2 reads FQGNSA.

This clonotype has only a few counts. The V gene is TRBV18, the J gene TRBJ1-2; the D is unclear. The CDR3 is 13 residues long. Germline values: CDR1 KGHSH, CDR2 LQKENI. The ends were cut back, 6 bases at V and 5 bases at J, with 13 bases in the middle. The CDR3 region is CASSGGTSYGYTF. In DNA, the CDR3 is TGTGCCAGCTCGGGCGGCACATCTTATGGCTACACCTTC.

This chain links TRBV6-2 or TRBV6-3 with TRBJ2-2, with 7 bases aligning to TRBD2. V lost 11 bases to trimming and J lost 0 bases; unmatched junction nucleotides: 12. The germline V gene has CDR1 MNHEY and CDR2 SVGEGT. The CDR3 has 16 amino acids. DNA for the CDR3: TGTGCCGGCAAAGAGCGGGGCCGCTCGAACACCGGGGAGCTGTTTTTT. This encodes CAGKERGRSNTGELFF.